In this sample, the clone carrying this T cell receptor beta chain turned up a few times. This sample stems from a study of blood T cell repertoires in COVID-19. The overall study: There were acute and convalescent COVID-19 samples, and they came from the United States, Italy and Spain. Nucleic acid was either cDNA or gDNA, and it came from T cells, B-cell-depleted T cells, or PBMCs.

The data were produced by immunoSEQ multiplex PCR, yet TCRdb's version contains in-frame clones alone and is incomplete. The repertoire has some 40,000 clones, approximately 91% of them found once; the top ten carry approximately 20%. The CDR3 consists of 13 residues. CDR1 SQVTM and CDR2 ANQGSEA come from the germline V gene. The V and J ends lost 6 bases and 6 bases, in that order; junction bases with no gene match: 6. The TCR comes from a man in his 70s with acute or convalescent COVID-19. The sample comprised peripheral blood. The rearrangement uses TRBV29-1 and TRBJ2-7; 12 bases match TRBD1. The CDR3 sequence is CSVARDRGLEQYF. CDR3 nucleotides: TGCAGCGTCGCCCGGGACAGGGGGCTCGAGCAGTACTTC.